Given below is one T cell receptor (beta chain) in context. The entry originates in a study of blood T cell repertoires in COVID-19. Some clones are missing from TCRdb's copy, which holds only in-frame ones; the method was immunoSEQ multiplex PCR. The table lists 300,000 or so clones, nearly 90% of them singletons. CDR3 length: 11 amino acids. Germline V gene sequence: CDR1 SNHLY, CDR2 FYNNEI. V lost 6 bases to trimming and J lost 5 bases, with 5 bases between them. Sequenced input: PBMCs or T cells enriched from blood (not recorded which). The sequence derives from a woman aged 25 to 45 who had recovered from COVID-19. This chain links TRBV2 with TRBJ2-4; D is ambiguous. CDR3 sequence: CASRTENIQYF. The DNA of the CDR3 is TGTGCCAGCAGAACTGAAAACATTCAGTACTTC.